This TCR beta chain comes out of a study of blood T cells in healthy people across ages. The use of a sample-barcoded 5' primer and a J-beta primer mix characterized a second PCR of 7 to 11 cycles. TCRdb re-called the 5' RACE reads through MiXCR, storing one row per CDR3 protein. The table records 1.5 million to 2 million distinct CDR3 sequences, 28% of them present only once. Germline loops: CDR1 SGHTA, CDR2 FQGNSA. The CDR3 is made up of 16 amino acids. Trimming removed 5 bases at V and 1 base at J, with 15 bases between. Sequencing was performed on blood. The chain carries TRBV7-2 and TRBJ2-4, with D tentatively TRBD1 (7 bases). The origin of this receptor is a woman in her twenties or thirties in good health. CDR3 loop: CASSPEQGRAKNIQYF. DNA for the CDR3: TGTGCCAGCAGCCCCGAACAGGGGAGGGCCAAAAACATTCAGTACTTC. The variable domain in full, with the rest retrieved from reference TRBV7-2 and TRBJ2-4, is GAGVSQSPSNKVTEKGKDVELRCDPISGHTALYWYRQSLGQGLEFLIYFQGNSAPDKSGLPSDRFSAERTGGSVSTLTIQRTQQEDSAVYLCASSPEQGRAKNIQYFGAGTRLSVL.